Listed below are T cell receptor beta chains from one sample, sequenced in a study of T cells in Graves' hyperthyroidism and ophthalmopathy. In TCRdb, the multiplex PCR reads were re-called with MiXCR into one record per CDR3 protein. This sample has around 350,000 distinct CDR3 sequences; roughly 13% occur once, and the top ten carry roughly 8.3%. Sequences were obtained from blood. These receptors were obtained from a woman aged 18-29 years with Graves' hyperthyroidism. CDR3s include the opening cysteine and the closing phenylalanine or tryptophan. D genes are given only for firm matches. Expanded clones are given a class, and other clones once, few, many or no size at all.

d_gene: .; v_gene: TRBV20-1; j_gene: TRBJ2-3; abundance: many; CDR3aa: CSARDRTVATDTQYF; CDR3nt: TGCAGTGCTAGAGATAGAACAGTAGCCACAGATACGCAGTATTTT
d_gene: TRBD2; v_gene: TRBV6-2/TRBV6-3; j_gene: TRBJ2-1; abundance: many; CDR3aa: CASSYLGLAGIISSYNEQFF; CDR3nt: TGTGCCAGCAGTTACCTGGGACTAGCGGGGATCATCAGCTCCTACAATGAGCAGTTCTTC
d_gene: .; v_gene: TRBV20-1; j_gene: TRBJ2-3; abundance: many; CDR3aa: CSASPRDPHRADTQYF; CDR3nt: TGCAGTGCGAGTCCACGGGACCCCCACAGAGCAGATACGCAGTATTTT
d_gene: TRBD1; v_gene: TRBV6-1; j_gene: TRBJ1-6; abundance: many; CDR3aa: CASREGQKYNSPLHF; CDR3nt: TGTGCCAGCAGGGAGGGACAGAAGTATAATTCACCCCTCCACTTT
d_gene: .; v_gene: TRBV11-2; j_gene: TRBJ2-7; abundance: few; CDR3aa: CASSSLRFGAAEQYF; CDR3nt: TGTGCCAGCAGCAGTTTGCGGTTCGGAGCGGCCGAGCAGTACTTC
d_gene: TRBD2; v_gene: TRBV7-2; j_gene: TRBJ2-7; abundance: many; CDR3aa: CASSLSGTSGSYEQYF; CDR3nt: TGTGCCAGCAGCTTGTCCGGGACTAGCGGAAGCTACGAGCAGTACTTC
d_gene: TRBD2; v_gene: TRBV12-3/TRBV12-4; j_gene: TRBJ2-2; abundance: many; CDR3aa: CASSGERERLTGELFF; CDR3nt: TGTGCCAGCAGTGGTGAGCGGGAGCGCCTCACCGGGGAGCTGTTTTTT
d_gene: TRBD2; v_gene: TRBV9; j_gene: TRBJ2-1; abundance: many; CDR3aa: CASSDGLGRSGRYEQFF; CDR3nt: TGTGCCAGCAGTGATGGCCTTGGGAGATCCGGGAGGTATGAGCAGTTCTTC
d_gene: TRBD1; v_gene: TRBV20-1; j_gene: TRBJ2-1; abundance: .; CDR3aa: CSARPGQGTFSSYNEQFF; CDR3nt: TGCAGTGCTAGGCCGGGACAGGGGACATTTAGCTCCTACAATGAGCAGTTCTTC
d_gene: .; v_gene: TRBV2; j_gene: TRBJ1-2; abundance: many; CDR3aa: CASSEALAGLNYGYTF; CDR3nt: TGTGCCAGCAGTGAAGCGCTTGCAGGACTTAACTATGGCTACACCTTC
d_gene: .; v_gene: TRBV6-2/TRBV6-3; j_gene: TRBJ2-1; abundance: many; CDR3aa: CASSYLLSHEQFF; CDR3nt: TGTGCCAGCAGTTACCTCCTGAGTCATGAGCAGTTCTTC
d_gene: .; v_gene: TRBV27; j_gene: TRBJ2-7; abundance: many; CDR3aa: CASTDRWGSYEQYF; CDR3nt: TGTGCCAGCACAGACAGGTGGGGATCCTACGAGCAGTACTTC
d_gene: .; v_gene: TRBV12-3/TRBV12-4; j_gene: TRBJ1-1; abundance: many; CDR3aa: CASSPQGPTEAFF; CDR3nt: TGTGCCAGCAGCCCCCAGGGGCCCACTGAAGCTTTCTTT
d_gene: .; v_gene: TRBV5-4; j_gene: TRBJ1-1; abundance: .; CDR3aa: CASSLAAGTRDTEAFF; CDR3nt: TGTGCCAGCAGCTTGGCGGCAGGGACTAGGGACACTGAAGCTTTCTTT
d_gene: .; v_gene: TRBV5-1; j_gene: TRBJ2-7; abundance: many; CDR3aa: CASSLVGESYEQYF; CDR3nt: TGCGCCAGCAGCTTGGTAGGGGAGTCCTACGAGCAGTACTTC
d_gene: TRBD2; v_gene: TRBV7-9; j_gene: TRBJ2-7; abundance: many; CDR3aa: CASSPAGGEQYF; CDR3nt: TGTGCCAGCAGCCCCGCGGGGGGAGAGCAGTACTTC
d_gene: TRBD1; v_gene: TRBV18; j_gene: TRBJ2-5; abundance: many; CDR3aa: CASSPRQGSQETQYF; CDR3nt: TGTGCCAGCTCACCCAGACAGGGGAGCCAAGAGACCCAGTACTTC
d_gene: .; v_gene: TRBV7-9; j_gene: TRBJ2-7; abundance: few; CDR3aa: CASSWGGHEQYF; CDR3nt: TGTGCCAGCAGCTGGGGGGGCCACGAGCAGTACTTC
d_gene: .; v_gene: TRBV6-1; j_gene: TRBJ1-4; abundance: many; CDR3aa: CASRGAGGPEKLFF; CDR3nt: TGTGCCAGCAGGGGGGCTGGAGGGCCTGAAAAACTGTTTTTT
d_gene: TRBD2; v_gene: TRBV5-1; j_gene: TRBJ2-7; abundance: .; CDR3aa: CASSLATSGRPPYEQYF; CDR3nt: TGCGCCAGCAGCTTGGCTACCAGCGGGAGACCTCCCTACGAGCAGTACTTC
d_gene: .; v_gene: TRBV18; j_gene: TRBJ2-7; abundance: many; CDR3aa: CASSPREGATYEQYF; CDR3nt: TGTGCCAGCTCACCAAGGGAAGGGGCCACCTACGAGCAGTACTTC
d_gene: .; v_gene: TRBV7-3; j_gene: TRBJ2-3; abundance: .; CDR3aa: CASNLGGTSTDTQYF; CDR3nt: TGTGCCAGCAACTTAGGTGGCACGAGCACAGATACGCAGTATTTT
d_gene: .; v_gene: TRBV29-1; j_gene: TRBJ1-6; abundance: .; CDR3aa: CSVGVGDHSPLHF; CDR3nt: TGCAGCGTGGGGGTAGGGGATCATTCACCCCTCCACTTT
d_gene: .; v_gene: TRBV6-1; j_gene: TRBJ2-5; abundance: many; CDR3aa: CASSEVLGETQYF; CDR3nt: TGTGCCAGCAGTGAAGTTCTAGGGGAGACCCAGTACTTC
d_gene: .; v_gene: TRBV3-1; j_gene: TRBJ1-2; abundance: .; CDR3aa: CASSQDPGDGYGYTF; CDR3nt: TGTGCCAGCAGCCAAGATCCCGGGGATGGGTATGGCTACACCTTC
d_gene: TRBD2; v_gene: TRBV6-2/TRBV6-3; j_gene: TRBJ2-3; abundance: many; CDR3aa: CASSPGSGSGADTQYF; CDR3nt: TGTGCCAGCAGCCCCGGTAGCGGGAGTGGTGCAGATACGCAGTATTTT
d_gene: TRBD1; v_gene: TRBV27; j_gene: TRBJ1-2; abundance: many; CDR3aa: CASSLGQGDGYTF; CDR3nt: TGTGCCAGCAGCTTGGGACAGGGCGATGGCTACACCTTC
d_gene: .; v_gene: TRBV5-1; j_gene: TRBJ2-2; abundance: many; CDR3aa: CASSLGSNTGELFF; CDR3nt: TGCGCCAGCAGCTTGGGGTCGAACACCGGGGAGCTGTTTTTT
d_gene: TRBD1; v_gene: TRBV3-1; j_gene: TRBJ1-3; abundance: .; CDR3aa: CASSQYMGQAQGNTIYF; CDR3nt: TGTGCCAGCAGCCAATATATGGGACAGGCCCAAGGAAACACCATATATTTT
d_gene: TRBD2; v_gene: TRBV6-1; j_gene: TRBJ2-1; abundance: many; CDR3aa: CASSQGLAGGYNEQFF; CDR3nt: TGTGCCAGCAGTCAGGGACTAGCGGGGGGTTACAATGAGCAGTTCTTC